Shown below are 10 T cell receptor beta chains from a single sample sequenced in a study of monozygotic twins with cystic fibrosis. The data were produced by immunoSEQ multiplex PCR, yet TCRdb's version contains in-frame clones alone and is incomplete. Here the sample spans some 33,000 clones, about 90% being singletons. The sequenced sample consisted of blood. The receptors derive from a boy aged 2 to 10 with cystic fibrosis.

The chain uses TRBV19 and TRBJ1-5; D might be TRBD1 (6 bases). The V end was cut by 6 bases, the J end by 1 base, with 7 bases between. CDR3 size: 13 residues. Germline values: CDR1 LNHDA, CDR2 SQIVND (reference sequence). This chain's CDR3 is CASRGTSNQPQHF. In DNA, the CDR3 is TGTGCCAGTAGGGGGACAAGCAATCAGCCCCAGCATTTT.

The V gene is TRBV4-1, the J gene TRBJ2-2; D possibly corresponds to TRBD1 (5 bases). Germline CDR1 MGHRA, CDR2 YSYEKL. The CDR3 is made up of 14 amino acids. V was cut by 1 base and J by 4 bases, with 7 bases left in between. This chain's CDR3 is CASSQGRVTGELFF. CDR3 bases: TGCGCCAGCAGCCAAGGCAGGGTCACCGGGGAGCTGTTTTTT.

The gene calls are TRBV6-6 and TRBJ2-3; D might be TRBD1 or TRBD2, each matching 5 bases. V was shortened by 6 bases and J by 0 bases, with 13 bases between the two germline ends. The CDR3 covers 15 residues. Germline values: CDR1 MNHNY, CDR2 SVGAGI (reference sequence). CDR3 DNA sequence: TGTGCCAGCAGCTGGGACGATGCGAGCACAGATACGCAGTATTTT. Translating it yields CASSWDDASTDTQYF.

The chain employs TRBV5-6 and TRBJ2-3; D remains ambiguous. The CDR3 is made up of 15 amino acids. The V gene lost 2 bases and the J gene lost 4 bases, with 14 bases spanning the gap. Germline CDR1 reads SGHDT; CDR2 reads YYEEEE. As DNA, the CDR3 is TGTGCCAGCAGCTTAAGGTGGATTGGTCCAGATACGCAGTATTTT. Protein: CASSLRWIGPDTQYF.

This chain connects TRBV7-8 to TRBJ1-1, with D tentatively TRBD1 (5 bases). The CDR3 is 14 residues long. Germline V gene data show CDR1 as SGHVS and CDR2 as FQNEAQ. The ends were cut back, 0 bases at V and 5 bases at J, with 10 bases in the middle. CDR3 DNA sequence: TGTGCCAGCAGCTTAGCGCGGGGGTATACTGAAGCTTTCTTT. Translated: CASSLARGYTEAFF.

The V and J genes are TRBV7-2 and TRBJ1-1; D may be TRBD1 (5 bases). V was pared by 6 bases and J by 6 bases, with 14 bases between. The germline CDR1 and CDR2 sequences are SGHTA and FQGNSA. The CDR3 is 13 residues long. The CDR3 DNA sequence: TGTGCCAGCAGTATCAATGGGGGTTCTGAAGCTTTCTTT. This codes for CASSINGGSEAFF.

The CDR3 DNA reads as TGTGCCAGTAACCCTAATCTTGCAGCACCGGCTGGCTACACCTTC. Protein product: CASNPNLAAPAGYTF. The V call is TRBV19, the J call TRBJ1-2; D is uncertain. Trimming pared 7 bases from V and 7 bases from J, leaving 22 bases between. Germline V gives CDR1 LNHDA, CDR2 SQIVND (reference sequence). The CDR3 is made up of 15 amino acids.

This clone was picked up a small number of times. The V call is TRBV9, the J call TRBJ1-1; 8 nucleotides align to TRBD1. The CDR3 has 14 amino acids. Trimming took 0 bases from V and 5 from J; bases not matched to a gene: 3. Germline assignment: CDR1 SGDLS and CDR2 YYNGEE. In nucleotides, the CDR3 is TGTGCCAGCAGCGTAGTCACAGGGGGGACTGAAGCTTTCTTT. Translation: CASSVVTGGTEAFF.

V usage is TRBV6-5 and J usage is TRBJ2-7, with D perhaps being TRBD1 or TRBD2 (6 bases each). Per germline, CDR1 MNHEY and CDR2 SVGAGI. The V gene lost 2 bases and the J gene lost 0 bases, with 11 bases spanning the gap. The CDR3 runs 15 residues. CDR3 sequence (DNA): TGTGCCAGCAGTTACCAGTGGGGGGCCTCCTACGAGCAGTACTTC. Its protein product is CASSYQWGASYEQYF.

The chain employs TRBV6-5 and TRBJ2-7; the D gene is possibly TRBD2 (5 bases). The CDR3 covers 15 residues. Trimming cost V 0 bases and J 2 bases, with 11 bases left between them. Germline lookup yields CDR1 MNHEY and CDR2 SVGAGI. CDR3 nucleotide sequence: TGTGCCAGCAGTTACTCGCCGGGGAATGCCTACGAGCAGTACTTC. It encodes CASSYSPGNAYEQYF.